Listed below are T cell receptor beta chains from one sample, sequenced in a study of blood T cell repertoires in COVID-19. Some clones are missing from TCRdb's copy, which holds only in-frame ones; the method was immunoSEQ multiplex PCR. The sample includes 150,000 to 180,000 clones, roughly 88% of them seen just once. Sequenced sample: peripheral blood. These receptors were taken from a woman aged 50 to 65 with acute or convalescent COVID-19. The CDR3 runs from the conserved cysteine through the conserved F or W. A D gene is named only where the DNA matches it firmly. Size is stated for part of the rows, as once, few or many counts, or as a class when the clone is expanded.

abundance,v_gene,j_gene,d_gene,CDR3aa,CDR3nt
-,TRBV4-3,TRBJ1-1,-,CASSPSEGLRTEAFF,TGCGCCAGCAGCCCATCGGAGGGGCTCAGGACTGAAGCTTTCTTT
-,TRBV18,TRBJ2-7,-,CASSPVQGSYEQYF,TGTGCCAGCTCACCTGTTCAGGGGAGCTACGAGCAGTACTTC
few,TRBV10-1,TRBJ1-2,TRBD1,CATGQGTNYGYTF,TGCGCCACGGGACAGGGGACGAACTATGGCTACACCTTC
-,TRBV5-6,TRBJ2-1,-,CASSDQGRGVEQFF,TGTGCCAGCAGCGATCAGGGCCGCGGGGTTGAGCAGTTCTTC
-,TRBV7-9,TRBJ1-1,TRBD1,CASSRITGQGGTEAFF,TGTGCCAGCAGCCGAATCACGGGACAGGGGGGAACTGAAGCTTTCTTT
-,TRBV5-1,TRBJ2-2,TRBD1,CASSWGQGGTGELFF,TGCGCCAGCAGCTGGGGACAGGGGGGCACCGGGGAGCTGTTTTTT
-,TRBV7-9,TRBJ1-5,TRBD1,CASSLAGTVSQPQHF,TGTGCCAGCAGCCTCGCTGGGACAGTGAGTCAGCCCCAGCATTTT
-,TRBV9,TRBJ1-1,TRBD1,CASSVAGQGANTEAFF,TGTGCCAGCAGCGTAGCAGGACAGGGGGCCAACACTGAAGCTTTCTTT
-,TRBV4-1,TRBJ2-7,-,CASSQVRSGSFSYEQYF,TGCGCCAGCAGCCAAGTACGGTCAGGGTCTTTCTCCTACGAGCAGTACTTC
-,TRBV5-8,TRBJ1-6,-,CASSFKKQKNSPLHF,TGTGCCAGCAGCTTTAAAAAACAGAAGAATTCACCCCTCCACTTT
-,TRBV12-3/TRBV12-4,TRBJ1-5,-,CASSYQGWQPQHF,TGTGCCAGCAGCTACCAGGGCTGGCAGCCCCAGCATTTT
-,TRBV7-2,TRBJ2-7,TRBD1,CASSLTGATYEQYF,TGTGCCAGCAGCTTAACAGGGGCAACCTACGAGCAGTACTTC
-,TRBV19,TRBJ2-4,TRBD1,CASSIFRTGRYIQYF,TGTGCCAGTAGTATTTTCAGGACAGGGCGGTACATTCAGTACTTC
-,TRBV6-1,TRBJ2-1,-,CASSEVEQWFKFF,TGTGCCAGCAGTGAAGTTGAACAGTGGTTTAAGTTCTTC
-,TRBV2,TRBJ2-3,-,CASRDGQYTDTQYF,TGTGCCAGCAGGGATGGACAGTACACAGATACGCAGTATTTT
-,TRBV11-3,TRBJ2-5,TRBD2,CASRTAGTRAETQYF,TGTGCCAGCAGAACCGCCGGGACTAGGGCGGAGACCCAGTACTTC
few,TRBV11-2,TRBJ1-2,-,CASSLSGAYGYTF,TGTGCCAGCAGCCTATCAGGGGCCTATGGCTACACCTTC
-,TRBV10-3,TRBJ1-1,-,CAMGAGPLASENTEAFF,TGTGCCATGGGGGCAGGTCCTCTCGCCTCAGAGAACACTGAAGCTTTCTTT
once,TRBV12-3/TRBV12-4,TRBJ2-4,-,CASTLTGNIQYF,TGTGCCAGCACCCTAACAGGGAACATTCAGTACTTC
-,TRBV18,TRBJ2-2,-,CASSLRRGTGELFF,TGTGCCAGCTCACTACGGAGGGGCACCGGGGAGCTGTTTTTT
few,TRBV5-8,TRBJ1-3,TRBD1,CASSQKTGLSGNTIYF,TGTGCCAGCAGCCAGAAGACAGGGTTATCTGGAAACACCATATATTTT
-,TRBV6-4,TRBJ2-7,-,CASRPVRAHGEQYF,TGTGCCAGCAGACCAGTCAGGGCCCATGGCGAGCAGTACTTC
-,TRBV18,TRBJ2-1,TRBD1,CASSPPGRGFGSEQFF,TGTGCCAGCTCACCACCGGGCAGGGGGTTTGGTAGTGAGCAGTTCTTC
-,TRBV7-9,TRBJ2-1,TRBD2,CARAPLAGGDEQFF,TGTGCCAGGGCCCCACTAGCGGGGGGTGATGAGCAGTTCTTC
-,TRBV5-6,TRBJ1-6,-,CASSLFQRWDSPLHF,TGTGCCAGCAGCTTATTCCAGCGCTGGGATTCACCCCTCCACTTT
few,TRBV2,TRBJ2-3,TRBD2,CASFSGRPADTQYF,TGTGCCAGCTTTAGCGGGAGACCGGCAGATACGCAGTATTTT
-,TRBV7-3,TRBJ2-1,TRBD2,CASSPGGGGPYNEQFF,TGTGCCAGCAGTCCCGGCGGCGGGGGGCCCTACAATGAGCAGTTCTTC
-,TRBV7-2,TRBJ1-4,-,CASSLDRTANEKLFF,TGTGCCAGCAGCTTAGACCGGACAGCTAATGAAAAACTGTTTTTT
few,TRBV19,TRBJ2-7,-,CASSSMGLGEQYF,TGTGCCAGTAGCAGTATGGGTCTCGGGGAGCAGTACTTC
few,TRBV7-6,TRBJ1-2,TRBD1,CASSFQGADYGYTF,TGTGCCAGCAGCTTTCAGGGGGCGGACTATGGCTACACCTTC
-,TRBV12-3/TRBV12-4,TRBJ2-7,TRBD1,CASSGHRGMFAF,TGTGCCAGCAGTGGGCACAGGGGGATGTTCGCTTTC
-,TRBV13,TRBJ2-5,-,CASSLDPEETQYF,TGTGCCAGCAGCTTAGATCCCGAAGAGACCCAGTACTTC
-,TRBV10-3,TRBJ1-3,TRBD1,CAISEPGQGTGNTIYF,TGTGCCATCAGTGAACCGGGACAGGGTACGGGAAACACCATATATTTT
-,TRBV27,TRBJ2-1,TRBD2,CASSSLGEGQNEQFF,TGTGCCAGCAGCTCCTTGGGGGAGGGCCAGAATGAGCAGTTCTTC
-,TRBV21-1,TRBJ2-7,-,CASSKSRSGSPYEQYF,TGTGCCAGCAGCAAAAGTCGAAGCGGGAGCCCCTACGAGCAGTACTTC
few,TRBV5-1,TRBJ2-3,TRBD1,CASSEGQGVTQYF,TGCGCCAGCAGCGAGGGACAGGGGGTTACGCAGTATTTT